The clone carrying this T cell receptor beta chain was seen a few times. The entry originates in a study of Graves' ophthalmopathy and Graves' hyperthyroidism. RNA served as the template for amplifying TCR beta CDR3 regions. HTBI primers were used in a first-round RT-PCR, which preceded a second-round multiplex PCR. TCRdb recomputed calls from the multiplex PCR reads with MiXCR, one row per CDR3 protein. The data show 300,000 to 400,000 distinct CDR3 sequences, about a sixth seen once. V shed 7 bases, J shed 6 bases, and the junction held 18 bases outside the gene matches. CDR1 is MGHRA and CDR2 is YSYEKL in the germline V gene. This CDR3 contains 18 residues.

The sequenced sample consisted of peripheral blood. J is TRBJ2-2 and V is TRBV4-1; 9 positions agree with TRBD2. The sequence came from an adult woman with stable Graves' hyperthyroidism. This CDR3 is CASNFRAIAGAGPGELFF. For the CDR3, the DNA is TGCGCCAGCAACTTCAGGGCCATAGCGGGAGCTGGGCCCGGGGAGCTGTTTTTT.